A single sample gave rise to the 16 T cell receptor beta chains below, sequenced in a study of beta chain features in type 1 diabetes. Which antigens these TCRs recognize remains unknown. Study-level results: TCRB CDR3s from Type 1 diabetes patients were moderately but significantly shorter in all four CD4+ subsets.

Expressed TCRB transcripts got sequenced, as all isolated RNA was reverse transcribed. Only in-frame clones appear in the TCRdb table, and some are missing; sequencing was by immunoSEQ multiplex PCR. Among almost 350,000 clones listed, around 9.3% were seen once. Sequenced sample: central memory CD4+ T cells from blood. The source is a man under 40 with type 1 diabetes.

The chain couples TRBV14 to TRBJ2-7; D may be TRBD1 (6 bases). Trimming removed 0 bases at V and 0 bases at J, with 12 bases between. Germline values: CDR1 SGHDN, CDR2 FVKESK. This CDR3 region has 16 residues. Here the CDR3 reads CASSQDGKGGSYEQYF. The CDR3 coding sequence is TGTGCCAGCAGCCAAGATGGTAAAGGGGGCTCCTACGAGCAGTACTTC.

The chain joins TRBV5-1 to TRBJ1-1, with 7 nucleotides matching TRBD1. CDR1 and CDR2 from the germline V gene are SGHRS and YFSETQ. The length of the CDR3 is 15 residues. J lost 1 base, V lost 2 bases, and 5 bases had no gene match. The CDR3 coding sequence is TGCGCCAGCAGCTTCCAAGGGACAGCGAACACTGAAGCTTTCTTT. This sequence encodes CASSFQGTANTEAFF. Using reference TRBV5-1 and TRBJ1-1 for the parts outside the CDR3, the full variable domain is KAGVTQTPRYLIKTRGQQVTLSCSPISGHRSVSWYQQTPGQGLQFLFEYFSETQRNKGNFPGRFSGRQFSNSRSEMNVSTLELGDSALYLCASSFQGTANTEAFFGQGTRLTVV.

This clone was picked up a small number of times. The chain links TRBV7-7 to TRBJ2-5; TRBD1 or TRBD2 may be the D gene (5 bases each). There are 14 residues in the CDR3. V lost 0 bases and J lost 2, with 7 bases in between. Per germline, CDR1 SSHAT and CDR2 FNYEAQ (reference sequence). The CDR3 DNA follows: TGTGCCAGCAGCTTAGCGGGGGTTCAAGAGACCCAGTACTTC. Translating it yields CASSLAGVQETQYF.

Only a few counts were recorded for this clone. The chain recombines TRBV15 with TRBJ1-2; D possibly corresponds to TRBD1 (5 bases). V was shortened by 0 bases and J by 3 bases, with 14 bases between the two germline ends. Germline CDR1 LNHNV, CDR2 YYDKDF (reference sequence). This CDR3 is 16 amino acids long. CDR3 residues: CATSRDPTARDYGYTF. The DNA of the CDR3 is TGTGCCACCAGCAGAGATCCGACAGCGAGGGACTATGGCTACACCTTC. The whole variable domain, remainder taken from reference TRBV15 and TRBJ1-2, is DAMVIQNPRYQVTQFGKPVTLSCSQTLNHNVMYWYQQKSSQAPKLLFHYYDKDFNNEADTPDNFQSRRPNTSFCFLDIRSPGLGDTAMYLCATSRDPTARDYGYTFGSGTRLTVV.

The sample holds a few counts of this clone. Other DNA sequences within the sample encode an identical CDR3. The chain has TRBV7-9 and TRBJ2-5; TRBD2 agrees at 13 bases. The CDR3 extends over 16 amino acids. Germline V gives CDR1 SEHNR, CDR2 FQNEAQ (reference sequence). Germline trimming cut 1 base from V and 5 bases from J; bases unmatched to any gene: 4. The chain's CDR3 is CASSLGLAGGQETQYF. The CDR3 DNA follows: TGTGCCAGCAGCTTAGGACTAGCGGGGGGCCAGGAGACCCAGTACTTC.

This clone was detected only a few times. A read error may produce the germline difference seen at one junction end. The rearrangement joins TRBV11-2 to TRBJ1-2, with TRBD1 as a possible D gene (5 bases). The germline V gene encodes CDR1 SGHAT and CDR2 FQNNGV. This CDR3 has 13 residues. This chain's CDR3 is CASSLDRSYGYTF. CDR3 nucleotide sequence: TGTGCCAGCAGCCTAGACAGATCCTATGGCTACACCTTC.

Only a few counts were recorded for this clone. The J gene is TRBJ2-3, the V gene TRBV10-1; 7 positions agree with TRBD2. Germline V gene data show CDR1 as WNHNN and CDR2 as SYGVQD (reference sequence). The CDR3 consists of 16 residues. Trimming took 5 bases from V and 2 from J; bases not matched to a gene: 10. CDR3 sequence (DNA): TGCGCCAGCAGTCCGTCTAGCGGCCGCATCACAGATACGCAGTATTTT. Its protein is CASSPSSGRITDTQYF.

The J gene is TRBJ2-7, the V gene TRBV29-1, with D unresolved. V was pared by 4 bases and J by 0 bases, with 4 bases between. Germline-derived CDR1 and CDR2 are SQVTM and ANQGSEA. The CDR3 is 11 amino acids. CDR3 nucleotide sequence: TGCAGCGTTGGTTTCTCCTACGAGCAGTACTTC. Its translation: CSVGFSYEQYF.

This clone was picked up a small number of times. V gene TRBV18 combines with J gene TRBJ1-2, with D unresolved. The CDR3 has 15 amino acids. Germline V gene data show CDR1 as KGHSH and CDR2 as LQKENI. Trimming shortened V by 0 bases and J by 2 bases, and 10 bases separated the two germline ends. The CDR3 sequence: CASSPPGGGNYGYTF. The CDR3 nucleotides read TGTGCCAGCTCACCACCGGGCGGCGGGAACTATGGCTACACCTTC.

In DNA, the CDR3 is TGCGCCAGCAGCCAAGATCGGACAGGTTCCTACGAGCAGTACTTC. Its protein is CASSQDRTGSYEQYF. This rearrangement joins TRBV4-1 to TRBJ2-5; 7 bases line up with TRBD1. The DNA matches TRBJ2-7 better at its end, which makes the J call doubtful. Germline V gene data show CDR1 as MGHRA and CDR2 as YSYEKL. The CDR3 covers 15 residues.

The chain carries TRBV7-2 and TRBJ2-2; 12 nucleotides line up with TRBD2. CDR1 is SGHTA and CDR2 is FQGNSA in the germline V gene. The CDR3 sequence is 16 residues long. With V trimmed by 5 bases and J by 6 bases, 7 bases remained unmatched. The CDR3 DNA reads as TGTGCCAGCAGCCCGCGACTAGCGGGGGTCTCCGGGGAGCTGTTTTTT. Protein product: CASSPRLAGVSGELFF. Filled out from reference TRBV7-2 and TRBJ2-2, the complete variable domain reads GAGVSQSPSNKVTEKGKDVELRCDPISGHTALYWYRQSLGQGLEFLIYFQGNSAPDKSGLPSDRFSAERTGGSVSTLTIQRTQQEDSAVYLCASSPRLAGVSGELFFGEGSRLTVL.

The J gene is TRBJ1-1, the V gene TRBV29-1; D unresolved. This CDR3 is built from 13 residues. Trimming removed 6 bases at V and 1 base at J, with 12 bases between. From germline, CDR1 is SQVTM and CDR2 ANQGSEA. In DNA form, the CDR3 reads TGCAGCGTGGAACAAACCCAGAACACTGAAGCTTTCTTT. This encodes CSVEQTQNTEAFF.

The rearrangement uses TRBV6-1 and TRBJ2-1, with a tentative D call TRBD2 (5 bases). Germline CDR1 and CDR2: MNHNS and SASEGT. V lost 2 bases and J 7 bases, leaving 21 bases between the germline ends. CDR3 length: 17 amino acids. Here the CDR3 DNA reads TGTGCCAGCAGTGAATGGCCCCGTAGCGAACCGAGGAATGAGCAGTTCTTC. Protein: CASSEWPRSEPRNEQFF.

This rearrangement joins TRBV7-9 to TRBJ1-5; no definite D call. The CDR3 covers 15 residues. Trimming shortened V by 2 bases and J by 7 bases, and 15 bases separated the two germline ends. CDR1 and CDR2 from the germline V gene are SEHNR and FQNEAQ (reference sequence). In DNA form, the CDR3 reads TGTGCCAGCAGCTTATCTCTCGGGCGCGAGCAGCCCCAGCATTTT. Amino acid sequence: CASSLSLGREQPQHF.

This clone has a handful of counts. The chain combines TRBV29-1 with TRBJ1-2; TRBD1 agrees at 8 bases. The CDR3 consists of 17 residues. Germline V gene lookup returns CDR1 SQVTM and CDR2 ANQGSEA. V shed 0 bases and J 8 bases; nucleotides not matched to a gene: 17. The CDR3 sequence: CSVEEVGTGSRVGGYTF. CDR3 bases: TGCAGCGTTGAAGAAGTTGGGACAGGCTCACGAGTAGGAGGCTACACCTTC.

This clone has a count of ten or more. This rearrangement joins TRBV28 to TRBJ1-2, with D maybe TRBD1 (6 bases). The CDR3 is 12 amino acids. Trimming took 5 bases from V and 8 from J, leaving 12 bases between them. Germline V lookup: CDR1 MDHEN, CDR2 SYDVKM. Here the CDR3 DNA reads TGTGCCAGCAGTACTCAGGGGCCGGGCTACACCTTC. Translation: CASSTQGPGYTF.